Below are 2 T cell receptor beta chains sequenced from a single sample in a study of CDR3 diversity in severe acne. A single record per CDR3 protein comes from TCRdb applying MiXCR to the PCR reads. This table holds tens of thousands of distinct CDR3 sequences, about 54% found once. The source material was blood. The receptors derive from a male donor in good health, without acne.

The chain is built from TRBV24-1 and TRBJ2-5; the match to TRBD2 covers 13 bases. Germline assignment: CDR1 KGHDR and CDR2 SFDVKD. This CDR3 region has 16 residues. With V trimmed by 2 bases and J by 2 bases, 1 base remained unmatched. In DNA, the CDR3 is TGTGCCACCAGTGATTCGGGACTAGCGGGACAAGAGACCCAGTACTTC. Amino acid sequence: CATSDSGLAGQETQYF.

The chain uses TRBV19 and TRBJ1-3; 7 positions match TRBD1. Germline CDR1 and CDR2: LNHDA and SQIVND (reference sequence). J gave up 0 bases and V 10 bases, and 3 bases lay outside the gene matches. The CDR3 spans 13 residues. CDR3 nucleotides: TGTGCCACGGGACAGCACTCTGGAAACACCATATATTTT. The encoded protein is CATGQHSGNTIYF.